This T cell receptor beta chain stems from a study of T cell changes during pregnancy in multiple sclerosis. In germline, CDR1 is SGHDT, CDR2 YYEEEE. The CDR3 totals 13 residues. V lost 4 bases, J lost 1 base, and 9 bases lay in between. TCRdb's copy holds only in-frame clones and misses some; the assay was immunoSEQ multiplex PCR. The table has more than 75,000 clones, over 90% seen once. This TCR was sampled from a female donor with multiple sclerosis, enrolled in a pregnancy study. The sample here was peripheral blood, taken in the third trimester of pregnancy. This chain links TRBV5-6 with TRBJ2-7, with D maybe TRBD1 (5 bases). CDR3 amino acids: CASSPRGSYEQYF. DNA for the CDR3: TGTGCCAGCAGCCCAAGGGGTTCCTACGAGCAGTACTTC.